Presented here are 9 T cell receptor beta chains from one specimen sequenced in a study of CD8 T cells in ankylosing spondylitis. TCRdb re-analysed the 5' RACE reads in MiXCR, keeping a single row per CDR3 protein. The sample includes about 350,000 distinct CDR3 sequences, more than 20% of them seen just once. The specimen sequenced was blood, either unsorted or a sorted T cell fraction (not recorded which). Source of these receptors: a male donor with ankylosing spondylitis or in good health (not recorded which).

The J gene is TRBJ2-3, the V gene TRBV10-3; D perhaps matches TRBD2 (5 bases). This CDR3 has 13 amino acids. Between the trimmed V and J ends, which lost 3 bases and 4 bases, there was a span of 8 bases. Germline assignment: CDR1 ENHRY and CDR2 SYGVKD. The CDR3 DNA is TGTGCCATCAGTGAACGGGGTGCAGATACGCAGTATTTT. This codes for CAISERGADTQYF.

This clonotype was seen a few times. The chain recombines TRBV29-1 with TRBJ2-1; D is unclear. The CDR3 is 11 residues long. Germline CDR1 and CDR2: SQVTM and ANQGSEA. Deletions cut 0 bases from V and 15 bases from J, with 12 bases between. The CDR3 DNA sequence: TGCAGCGTTGAAGACGGCCTATTTTGGTTCTTC. Translation gives CSVEDGLFWFF.

This clonotype was counted a few times. The rearrangement uses TRBV4-1 and TRBJ2-3; D ambiguous. Germline loops: CDR1 MGHRA, CDR2 YSYEKL. The CDR3 length is 13 residues. Deletions cut 1 base from V and 3 bases from J, with 5 bases between. CDR3 residues: CASSQVDTDTQYF. CDR3 sequence (DNA): TGCGCCAGCAGCCAAGTCGATACAGATACGCAGTATTTT.

V gene TRBV20-1 combines with J gene TRBJ2-1, with TRBD2 matching 7 bases. Germline-derived CDR1 and CDR2 are DFQATT and SNEGSKA (reference sequence). The junction had 21 bases not matched to a gene; V was cut back by 0 bases and J by 13 bases. This CDR3 region has 17 residues. This chain's CDR3 is CSARDRGGAGIPALQFF. DNA for the CDR3: TGCAGTGCTAGAGATCGCGGGGGAGCGGGAATTCCCGCTTTACAGTTCTTC.

The genes are TRBV12-3 or TRBV12-4 and TRBJ2-3; TRBD2 matches at 11 bases. Germline trimming cut 4 bases from V and 0 bases from J; bases unmatched to any gene: 6. The CDR3 covers 17 residues. This CDR3 reads CASSSLAGGGSTDTQYF. The DNA for the CDR3 is TGTGCCAGCAGTTCCCTAGCGGGGGGTGGGAGCACAGATACGCAGTATTTT.

The chain carries TRBV12-3 or TRBV12-4 and TRBJ2-1; no firm D call. The ends were cut back, 4 bases at V and 5 bases at J, with 21 bases in the middle. The CDR3 is 17 residues long. This CDR3 reads CASSSVFHDPRHNEQFF. The CDR3 nucleotides are TGTGCCAGCAGTTCCGTTTTTCACGACCCACGACACAATGAGCAGTTCTTC.

The genes are TRBV20-1 and TRBJ2-7; 9 nucleotides line up with TRBD1. Unmatched junction bases numbered 13, after V lost 5 bases and J lost 5 bases. The CDR3 has 15 residues. Germline V gene lookup returns CDR1 DFQATT and CDR2 SNEGSKA (reference sequence). The CDR3 DNA reads TGCAGTGCTCCGAACCGGGACAGGGACGACAACGAGCAGTACTTC. Its protein is CSAPNRDRDDNEQYF.

The CDR3 bases are TGCAGTGCTAGAGGGACACCCACCGGGTCGGAGACCCAGTACTTC. Translating gives CSARGTPTGSETQYF. The V gene is TRBV20-1, the J gene TRBJ2-5, with D maybe TRBD1 (5 bases). The CDR3 totals 15 residues. The germline V gene has CDR1 DFQATT and CDR2 SNEGSKA (reference sequence). Between the trimmed V and J ends, which lost 1 base and 5 bases, there was a span of 17 bases.

The CDR3 loop reads CASSQDPGGVNEQFF. The CDR3 nucleotides read TGTGCCAGCAGCCAAGACCCCGGCGGGGTAAATGAGCAGTTCTTC. This chain joins TRBV4-2 and TRBJ2-1; possibly TRBD2 for D (6 bases). Per the germline V gene, CDR1 is LGHNA and CDR2 is YNFKEQ. V was shortened by 0 bases and J by 7 bases, with 13 bases between the two germline ends. This CDR3 is 15 amino acids long.